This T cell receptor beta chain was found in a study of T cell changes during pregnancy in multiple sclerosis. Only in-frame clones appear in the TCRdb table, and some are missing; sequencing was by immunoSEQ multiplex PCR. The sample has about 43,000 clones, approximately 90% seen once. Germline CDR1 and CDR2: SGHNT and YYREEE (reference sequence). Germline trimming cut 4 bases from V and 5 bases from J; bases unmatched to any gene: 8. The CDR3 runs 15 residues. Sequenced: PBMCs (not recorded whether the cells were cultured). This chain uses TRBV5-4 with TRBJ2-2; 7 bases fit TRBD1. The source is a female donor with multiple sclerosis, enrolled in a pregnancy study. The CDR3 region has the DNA TGTGCCAGCAGCGGTCAGGGGGTGGGGACCGGGGAGCTGTTTTTT. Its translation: CASSGQGVGTGELFF.